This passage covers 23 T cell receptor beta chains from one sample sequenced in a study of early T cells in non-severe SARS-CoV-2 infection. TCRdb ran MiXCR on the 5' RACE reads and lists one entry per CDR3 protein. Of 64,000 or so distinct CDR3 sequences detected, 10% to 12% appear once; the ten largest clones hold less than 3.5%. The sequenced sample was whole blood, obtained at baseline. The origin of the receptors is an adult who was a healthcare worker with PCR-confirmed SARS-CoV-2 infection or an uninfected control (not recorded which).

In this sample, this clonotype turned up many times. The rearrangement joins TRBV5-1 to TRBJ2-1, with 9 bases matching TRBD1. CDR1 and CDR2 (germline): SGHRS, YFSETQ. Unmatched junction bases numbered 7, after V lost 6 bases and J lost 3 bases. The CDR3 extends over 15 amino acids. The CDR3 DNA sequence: TGCGCCAGCATGGAGGGGACAGGGAACTACAATGAGCAGTTCTTC. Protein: CASMEGTGNYNEQFF.

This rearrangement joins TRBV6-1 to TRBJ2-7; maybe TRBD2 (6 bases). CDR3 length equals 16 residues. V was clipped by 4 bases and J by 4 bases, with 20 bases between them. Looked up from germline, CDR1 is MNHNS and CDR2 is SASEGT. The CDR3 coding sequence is TGTGCCAGCAGTGGGGAGACCGGGACTGGGGGTTACGAGCAGTACTTC. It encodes CASSGETGTGGYEQYF.

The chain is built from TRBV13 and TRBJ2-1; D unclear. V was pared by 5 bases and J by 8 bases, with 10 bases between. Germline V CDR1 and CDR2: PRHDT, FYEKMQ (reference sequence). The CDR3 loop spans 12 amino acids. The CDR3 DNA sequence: TGTGCCAGCAGCCGTATCGACCATGAGCAGTTCTTC. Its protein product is CASSRIDHEQFF.

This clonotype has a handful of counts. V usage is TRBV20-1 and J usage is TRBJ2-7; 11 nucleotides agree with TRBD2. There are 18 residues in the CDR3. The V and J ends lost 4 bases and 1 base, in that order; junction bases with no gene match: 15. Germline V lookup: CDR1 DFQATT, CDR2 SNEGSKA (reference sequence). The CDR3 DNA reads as TGCAGTGCTATCCCGTTCTCGGGACTAGCGGACCTGTCCTACGAGCAGTACTTC. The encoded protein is CSAIPFSGLADLSYEQYF.

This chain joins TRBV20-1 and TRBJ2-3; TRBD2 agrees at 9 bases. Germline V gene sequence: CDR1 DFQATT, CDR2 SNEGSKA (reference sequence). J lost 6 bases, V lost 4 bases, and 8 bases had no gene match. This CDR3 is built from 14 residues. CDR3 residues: CSAIHAGGQDTQYF. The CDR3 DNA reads TGCAGTGCTATACACGCGGGGGGGCAGGATACGCAGTATTTT.

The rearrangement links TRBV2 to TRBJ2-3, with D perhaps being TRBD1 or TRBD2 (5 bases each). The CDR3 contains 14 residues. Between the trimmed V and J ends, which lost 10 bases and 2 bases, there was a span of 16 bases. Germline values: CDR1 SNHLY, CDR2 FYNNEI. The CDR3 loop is CATLGVRDTDTQYF. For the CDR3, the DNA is TGTGCCACCCTGGGGGTTAGGGACACAGATACGCAGTATTTT.

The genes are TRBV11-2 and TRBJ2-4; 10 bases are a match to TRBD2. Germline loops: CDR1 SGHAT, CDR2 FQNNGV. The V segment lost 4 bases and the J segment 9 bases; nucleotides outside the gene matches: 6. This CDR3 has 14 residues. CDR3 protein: CASSSPSGGGIQYF. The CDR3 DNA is TGTGCCAGCAGCTCTCCTAGCGGGGGTGGCATTCAGTACTTC.

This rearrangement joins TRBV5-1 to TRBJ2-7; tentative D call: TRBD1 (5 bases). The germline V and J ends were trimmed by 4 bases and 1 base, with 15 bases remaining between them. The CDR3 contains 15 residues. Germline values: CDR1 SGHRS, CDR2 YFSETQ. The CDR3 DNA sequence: TGCGCCAGCAGCCCCCCAGGCAGGGCATCCTACGAGCAGTACTTC. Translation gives CASSPPGRASYEQYF.

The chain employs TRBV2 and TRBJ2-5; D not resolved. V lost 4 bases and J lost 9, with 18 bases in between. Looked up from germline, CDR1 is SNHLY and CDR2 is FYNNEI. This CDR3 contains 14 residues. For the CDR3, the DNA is TGTGCCAGCAGTGTTGGGCAGACCCTAAGTGCCCAGTACTTC. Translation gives CASSVGQTLSAQYF.

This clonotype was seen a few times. The CDR3 loop reads CASSQDLSGLRGLGTEAFF. The CDR3 DNA is TGTGCCAGCAGCCAGGACTTATCCGGATTGAGGGGGTTGGGCACTGAAGCTTTCTTT. The chain joins TRBV14 to TRBJ1-1; TRBD1 is a possible D gene (6 bases). The germline V and J ends were trimmed by 3 bases and 4 bases, with 27 bases remaining between them. The CDR3 has 19 amino acids. Germline V gives CDR1 SGHDN, CDR2 FVKESK.

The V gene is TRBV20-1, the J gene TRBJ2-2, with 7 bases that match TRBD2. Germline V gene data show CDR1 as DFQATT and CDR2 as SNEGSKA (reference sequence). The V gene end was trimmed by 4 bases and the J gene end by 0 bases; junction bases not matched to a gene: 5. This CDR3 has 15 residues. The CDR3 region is CSATGGYANTGELFF. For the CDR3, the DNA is TGCAGTGCTACGGGGGGATACGCGAACACCGGGGAGCTGTTTTTT.

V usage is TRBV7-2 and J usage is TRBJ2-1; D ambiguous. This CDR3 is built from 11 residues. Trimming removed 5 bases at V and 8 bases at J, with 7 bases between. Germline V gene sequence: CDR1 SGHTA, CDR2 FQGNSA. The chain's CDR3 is CASSQHDEQFF. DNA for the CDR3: TGTGCCAGCAGCCAGCACGATGAGCAGTTCTTC. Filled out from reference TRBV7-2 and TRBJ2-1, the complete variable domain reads GAGVSQSPSNKVTEKGKDVELRCDPISGHTALYWYRQSLGQGLEFLIYFQGNSAPDKSGLPSDRFSAERTGGSVSTLTIQRTQQEDSAVYLCASSQHDEQFFGPGTRLTVL.

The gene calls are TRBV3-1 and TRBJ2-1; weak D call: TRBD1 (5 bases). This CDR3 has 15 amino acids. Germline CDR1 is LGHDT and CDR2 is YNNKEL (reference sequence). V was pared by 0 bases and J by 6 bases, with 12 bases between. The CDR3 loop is CASSQDWLQGNEQFF. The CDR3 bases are TGTGCCAGCAGCCAAGACTGGTTGCAGGGCAATGAGCAGTTCTTC.

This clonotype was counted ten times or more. CDR3 residues: CSGRGRTDTQYF. CDR3 DNA: TGCAGCGGCAGGGGAAGGACAGATACGCAGTATTTT. The rearrangement uses TRBV29-1 and TRBJ2-3; D may be TRBD1 (6 bases). V lost 7 bases and J 3 bases, leaving 11 bases between the germline ends. Germline-derived CDR1 and CDR2 are SQVTM and ANQGSEA. The CDR3 is 12 amino acids.

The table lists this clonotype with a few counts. For the CDR3, the DNA is TGTGCCAGCAGCCCGTCCCGGGGCGGGGGACCATACAATGAGCAGTTCTTC. Protein sequence: CASSPSRGGGPYNEQFF. This chain uses TRBV7-8 with TRBJ2-1; 7 nucleotides align to TRBD2. Trimming removed 5 bases from V and 4 bases from J; junction bases left unmatched: 14. Germline V lookup: CDR1 SGHVS, CDR2 FQNEAQ. The CDR3 covers 17 residues.

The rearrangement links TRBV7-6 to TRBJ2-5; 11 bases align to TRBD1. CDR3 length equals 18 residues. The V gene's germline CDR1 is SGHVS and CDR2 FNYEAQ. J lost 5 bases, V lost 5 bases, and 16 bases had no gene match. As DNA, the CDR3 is TGTGCCAGCAGCCCACGGAGGTGGGGACAGGGGGTTGAGGAGACCCAGTACTTC. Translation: CASSPRRWGQGVEETQYF.

The CDR3 protein is CASSIGSTRRENYGYTF. The CDR3 nucleotides read TGTGCCAGTAGTATCGGAAGCACACGAAGAGAAAACTATGGCTACACCTTC. This sequence joins TRBV19 and TRBJ1-2; D not certain. V lost 3 bases, J lost 2 bases, and 19 bases lay in between. The germline V gene encodes CDR1 LNHDA and CDR2 SQIVND (reference sequence). The CDR3 sequence is 17 residues long.

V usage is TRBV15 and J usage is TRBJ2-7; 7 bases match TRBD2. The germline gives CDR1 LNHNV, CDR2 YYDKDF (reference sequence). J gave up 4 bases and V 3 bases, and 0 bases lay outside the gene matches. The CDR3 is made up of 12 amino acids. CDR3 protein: CATSRGGYEQYF. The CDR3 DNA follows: TGTGCCACCAGCAGGGGAGGGTACGAGCAGTACTTC. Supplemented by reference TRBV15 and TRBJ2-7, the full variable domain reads DAMVIQNPRYQVTQFGKPVTLSCSQTLNHNVMYWYQQKSSQAPKLLFHYYDKDFNNEADTPDNFQSRRPNTSFCFLDIRSPGLGDTAMYLCATSRGGYEQYFGPGTRLTVT.

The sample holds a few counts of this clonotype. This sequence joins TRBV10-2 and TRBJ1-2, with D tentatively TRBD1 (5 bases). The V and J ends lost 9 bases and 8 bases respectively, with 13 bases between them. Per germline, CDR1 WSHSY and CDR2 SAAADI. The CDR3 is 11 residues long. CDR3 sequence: CASGQGEGYTF. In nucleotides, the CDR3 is TGCGCCAGTGGCCAGGGAGAGGGCTACACCTTC.

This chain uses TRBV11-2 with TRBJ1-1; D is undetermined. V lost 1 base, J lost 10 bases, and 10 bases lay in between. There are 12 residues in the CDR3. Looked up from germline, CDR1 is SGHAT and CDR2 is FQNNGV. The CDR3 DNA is TGTGCCAGCAGCTTAGTGGGAAGTGGAGCTTTCTTT. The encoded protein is CASSLVGSGAFF.

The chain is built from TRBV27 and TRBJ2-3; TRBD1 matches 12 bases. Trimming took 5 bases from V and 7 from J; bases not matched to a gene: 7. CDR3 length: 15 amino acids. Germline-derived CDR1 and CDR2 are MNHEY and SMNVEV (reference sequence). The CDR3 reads CASSPGTGGKNTQYF. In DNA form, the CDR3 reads TGTGCCAGCAGTCCCGGGACAGGGGGCAAGAATACGCAGTATTTT.

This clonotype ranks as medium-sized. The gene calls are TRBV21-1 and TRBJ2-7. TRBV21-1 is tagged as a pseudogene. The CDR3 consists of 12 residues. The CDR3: CASSKPQTEQYF. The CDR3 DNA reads TGTGCCAGCAGCAAACCCCAGACCGAGCAGTACTTC.

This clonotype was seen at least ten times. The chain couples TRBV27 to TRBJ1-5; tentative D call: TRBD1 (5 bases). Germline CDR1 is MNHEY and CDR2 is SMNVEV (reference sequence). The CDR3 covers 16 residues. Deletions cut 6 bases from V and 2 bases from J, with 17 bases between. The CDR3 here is CASSHGTGARNQPQHF. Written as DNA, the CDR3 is TGTGCCAGCAGCCACGGGACCGGGGCTCGCAATCAGCCCCAGCATTTT.